Below, one T cell receptor (beta chain) is given with its context. Its binding antigen is unknown. At one boundary the junction diverges from the germline segment, which might be a read error. The data were taken from a study of blood T cells in healthy people across ages (dated by TCRdb to about 2015). With respect to the entire study: Template switching captured roughly one uniquely barcoded TCR beta cDNA molecule per two T cells in model experiments. The study measured age-related changes in TCR beta repertoire diversity using deep sequencing normalized with unique cDNA molecular identifiers. Donors were grouped into four age groups: young (average approximately 15 years), middle-aged (around 39), aged (around 56) and long-lived (less than 85). Donors of different ages were randomly distributed across sequencing lanes to avoid experimental bias. Using the same blood draw, the study looked at two additional independent replicas of 1 million unique cDNA reads for two donors, one aged 18 to 30 and the other aged 80 or older. General study outcomes and caveats: Total diversity estimates from one million sequenced T cells were considered lower bounds and underestimates. The percentage of naive T cells measured by flow cytometry correlated strongly with observed TCR beta diversity. Conclusive comparison of naive and antigen-experienced compartments was prevented by the profiling of bulk unsorted PBMCs. Compared with the aged group, the long-lived group had more naive CD4+ T cells, fewer expanded clones and increased TCR diversity, suggesting age selection. Because donor CMV infection status was unknown, age-related changes in expanded clonotypes were potentially confounded. Observed TCR beta diversity per million T cells fell roughly linearly with age, and a significant reduction was already apparent by age about 36.

Donors were 40 or so systemically healthy Caucasian individuals from Russia aged 6 to 90 years. Approximately 10 milliliters of peripheral blood were collected from each donor into EDTA-treated Vacutainer tubes. PBMCs were isolated by Ficoll-Paque density-gradient centrifugation, with at least 6 million obtained per sample. Total RNA, at least 6 micrograms per sample, was extracted from PBMCs with Trizol reagent. Naive CD45RAhigh/CD27high T cell percentages were measured by flow cytometry on a PBMC aliquot from every donor. Library prep was done by 5' RACE. Sequencing was carried out with an Illumina HiSeq 2500. A second about 7 to 11 cycle PCR used a sample-barcoded 5' primer and a J-beta primer mix. Each TCR beta cDNA molecule received a unique molecular identifier from a template-switch 5' adaptor carrying 12 random nucleotides. Each sample yielded at least 3 million CDR3-containing paired-end reads. All of the RNA was converted into first-strand cDNA using the Mint cDNA synthesis kit, with a TRBC-specific oligonucleotide serving as the primer. All cDNA was treated with uracil-DNA glycosylase and then went through a first 18-cycle PCR with the universal primers M1SS and BC2_uni_R. In the paper's pipeline: Normalization of each sample was performed by random selection of 1 million high-quality reads, each carrying a distinct molecular identifier. Instead of being binned into consensus sequences, reads with shared molecular identifiers were discarded. CDR3 identification, clonotype clustering and error correction used MiTCR with a Q25 quality threshold and the strictest error-elimination algorithm. Lower-bound total TCR beta diversity was estimated with a nonparametric unseen species model using Euler transformation. TCRdb handled the public reads itself, with Q25 trimming in fastp and clone calling in MiXCR, and kept productive beta chains. Duplicate CDR3 protein sequences are folded into a single record with the most common DNA and genes. The V and J calls shown here were made by TCRdb, not taken from the authors' results. This sample holds roughly 930,000 distinct CDR3 sequences; around 48% were observed only once. The ten largest clones capture around an eighth of the sample.

For CDR1 and CDR2, the germline V gene lists MDHEN and SYDVKM. The CDR3 goes from the cysteine to the phenylalanine over 15 residues. This entry keeps only the CDR3 DNA: 45 bases, framed from base 1. This receptor was obtained from a man younger than 40 in good health. The chain joins TRBV28 to TRBJ2-3; the D gene is perhaps TRBD1, on 6 matching bases. The sequenced sample was blood. CDR3 loop: CASKGTGMGSETQNF. The nucleotides are TGTGCCAGCAAAGGAACAGGGATGGGATCAGAAACGCAGAATTTT. Joined to the reference TRBV28 and TRBJ2-3 proteins, this CDR3 gives the full variable domain: DVKVTQSSRYLVKRTGEKVFLECVQDMDHENMFWYRQDPGLGLRLIYFSYDVKMKEKGDIPEGYSVSREKKERFSLILESASTNQTSMYLCASKGTGMGSETQNFGPGTRLTVL.